The text below deals with one T cell receptor beta chain. Antigen specificity is unknown. The data stem from a study of T cell responses to AZD1222 COVID-19 vaccine. Findings and caveats of the study: The reported proportion of spike-specific TCRs targeting unmutated variant regions was nearly half.

Sequencing used immunoSEQ multiplex PCR; TCRdb keeps in-frame clones, though not all of them. This table has around 180,000 clones, about 90% appearing once. Germline V gene lookup returns CDR1 MGHRA and CDR2 YSYEKL. This CDR3 has 17 residues. Trimming took off 1 base at V and 0 bases at J, with 15 bases between the two ends. V is TRBV4-1 and J is TRBJ1-1, with D tentatively TRBD1 (5 bases). This specimen was peripheral blood, taken on day 0 of MenACWY control vaccination. This receptor was obtained from an adult in good health. The CDR3: CASSQALKGPMNTEAFF. The CDR3 coding sequence is TGCGCCAGCAGCCAAGCCCTGAAGGGGCCCATGAACACTGAAGCTTTCTTT.